These 10 T cell receptor beta chains share one sample of origin, sequenced in a study of TIL therapy for anti-PD-1-resistant metastatic lung cancer. The immunoSEQ assay was v3. Clones were sequenced by immunoSEQ multiplex PCR, and TCRdb holds only the in-frame ones, with some missing. The table has about 10,000 clones, about 60% seen once. Time point noted: pre-treatment sample, taken before nivolumab and TIL therapy. Most excised metastases sampled were pleural nodules or supraclavicular lymph nodes. The specimen was tumor tissue, collected at baseline. The receptors shown here come from a person between 25 and 79 years old with non-small cell lung cancer.

The CDR3, as DNA: TGTGCCATCAGCGACCTGCTAGCGGGAGGGCCTCGTGGTGGGCAGTATTTT. It specifies CAISDLLAGGPRGGQYF. The genes are TRBV10-3 and TRBJ2-3, with TRBD2 identical over 12 bases. The germline CDR1 and CDR2 sequences are ENHRY and SYGVKD. The CDR3 is made up of 17 amino acids. The V and J ends lost 6 bases and 11 bases, in that order; junction bases with no gene match: 18.

The chain uses TRBV28 and TRBJ1-2, with D maybe TRBD1 (5 bases). V was trimmed by 3 bases and J by 8 bases, leaving 10 bases between them. The CDR3 has 12 amino acids. Germline V gene lookup returns CDR1 MDHEN and CDR2 SYDVKM. The CDR3, as DNA: TGTGCCAGCAGTTTGGTCCAGGGAGGCTACACCTTC. Translating gives CASSLVQGGYTF.

The chain joins TRBV6-1 to TRBJ1-5, with D unresolved. Between the trimmed V and J ends, which lost 6 bases and 0 bases, there was a span of 9 bases. The CDR3 is made up of 14 amino acids. Germline lookup yields CDR1 MNHNS and CDR2 SASEGT. The CDR3 DNA reads as TGTGCCAGCAGAGCGGGGAATAGCAATCAGCCCCAGCATTTT. It translates to CASRAGNSNQPQHF.

The chain joins TRBV27 to TRBJ2-2; D call uncertain. This CDR3 spans 16 amino acids. Germline V lookup: CDR1 MNHEY, CDR2 SMNVEV (reference sequence). Trimming removed 2 bases from V and 5 bases from J, with 15 bases in between. The DNA of the CDR3 is TGTGCCAGCAGTTTAAATGCGGTGCCACGGACCGGGGAGCTGTTTTTT. Translation: CASSLNAVPRTGELFF.

The chain has TRBV5-5 and TRBJ2-7; TRBD1 matches at 11 bases. The CDR3 length is 15 residues. V lost 0 bases and J lost 4; bases outside the gene matches: 3. Per germline, CDR1 SGHKS and CDR2 YYEKEE (reference sequence). CDR3 region: CASSLEGTGGYEQYF. As DNA, the CDR3 is TGTGCCAGCAGCTTGGAGGGGACAGGGGGTTACGAGCAGTACTTC.

This sequence joins TRBV5-1 and TRBJ1-1; D is uncertain. This CDR3 region has 15 residues. Germline lookup yields CDR1 SGHRS and CDR2 YFSETQ. Trimming removed 3 bases at V and 1 base at J, with 13 bases between. In nucleotides, the CDR3 is TGCGCCAGCAGCTCCCTATTTCCGGGGAACACTGAAGCTTTCTTT. This codes for CASSSLFPGNTEAFF.

The CDR3 nucleotides are TGCGCCAGCAGCCAAGGGGCTTGGACAGGGGATAATTCACCCCTCCACTTT. This gives the protein CASSQGAWTGDNSPLHF. The V call is TRBV4-1, the J call TRBJ1-6, with 9 bases matching TRBD1. Losses at the gene ends were 1 base for V and 5 bases for J; bases not matched to a gene: 6. This CDR3 is 17 amino acids long. The germline CDR1 and CDR2 sequences are MGHRA and YSYEKL.

This chain connects TRBV5-4 to TRBJ2-3, with D maybe TRBD1 (6 bases). V gave up 2 bases and J gave up 1 base, with 11 bases separating them. This CDR3 comprises 15 residues. Germline values: CDR1 SGHNT, CDR2 YYREEE (reference sequence). The CDR3 nucleotides are TGTGCCAGCAGCTTCAGGGGAGTCGGCACAGATACGCAGTATTTT. Its translation is CASSFRGVGTDTQYF.

This clone was observed a handful of times. V gene TRBV27 combines with J gene TRBJ2-7; 12 bases line up with TRBD1. There are 12 residues in the CDR3. Losses at the gene ends were 5 bases for V and 13 bases for J; bases not matched to a gene: 6. Germline loops: CDR1 MNHEY, CDR2 SMNVEV (reference sequence). For the CDR3, the DNA is TGTGCCAGCAGTAGGGACAGGGGGCGCAGATACTTC. Translated, it gives CASSRDRGRRYF.

This clone is judged medium-sized. The chain carries TRBV6-4 and TRBJ2-7; no clear D. The CDR3 extends over 12 amino acids. The germline V gene has CDR1 MRHNA and CDR2 SNTAGT. V gave up 0 bases and J gave up 3 bases, with 3 bases separating them. The CDR3 DNA is TGTGCCAGCAGTGACTCTGTCTACGAGCAGTACTTC. Its protein product is CASSDSVYEQYF.